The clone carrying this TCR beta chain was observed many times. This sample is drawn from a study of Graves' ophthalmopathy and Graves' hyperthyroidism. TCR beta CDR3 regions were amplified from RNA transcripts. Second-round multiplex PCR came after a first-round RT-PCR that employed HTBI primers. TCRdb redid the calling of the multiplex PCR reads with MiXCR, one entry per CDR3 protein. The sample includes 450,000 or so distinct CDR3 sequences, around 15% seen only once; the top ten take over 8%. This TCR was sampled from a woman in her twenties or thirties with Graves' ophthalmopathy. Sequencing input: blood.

The CDR3 DNA follows: TGCGCCAGCAGCTTGGGTGCGGGGGGCTATAGCAATCAGCCCCAGCATTTT. Protein sequence: CASSLGAGGYSNQPQHF. The chain links TRBV5-1 to TRBJ1-5; the D gene is possibly TRBD1 (6 bases). The CDR3 totals 17 residues. Looked up from germline, CDR1 is SGHRS and CDR2 is YFSETQ. The V end lost 0 bases, the J end lost 0 bases, and 13 bases lay between the germline ends.